The 23 T cell receptor beta chains in this list originate from one sample, sequenced in a study of blood T cell repertoires in COVID-19. The method was immunoSEQ multiplex PCR; TCRdb's version includes in-frame clones alone and lacks a portion of them. This sample has 300,000 to 400,000 clones, with over 75% found just once. What was sequenced was PBMCs or T cells enriched from blood (not recorded which). The receptors were sampled from a young man who had recovered from COVID-19.

The table lists this clone with a count of one. This chain joins TRBV18 and TRBJ2-2; 10 bases align to TRBD2. The germline CDR1 and CDR2 sequences are KGHSH and LQKENI. This CDR3 has 16 amino acids. V lost 2 bases and J lost 1; bases outside the gene matches: 1. The CDR3 here is CASSPWTSGNTGELFF. The CDR3 DNA reads TGTGCCAGCTCACCATGGACTAGCGGGAACACCGGGGAGCTGTTTTTT. Based on the CDR3 plus reference TRBV18 and TRBJ2-2, the full variable domain is NAGVMQNPRHLVRRRGQEARLRCSPMKGHSHVYWYRQLPEEGLKFMVYLQKENIIDESGMPKERFSAEFPKEGPSILRIQQVVRGDSAAYFCASSPWTSGNTGELFFGEGSRLTVL.

This clone was seen a few times. This chain joins TRBV27 and TRBJ2-2; perhaps TRBD2 as D (5 bases). The ends were cut back, 2 bases at V and 4 bases at J, with 11 bases in the middle. The germline CDR1 and CDR2 sequences are MNHEY and SMNVEV (reference sequence). The CDR3 is 15 residues long. The CDR3 DNA is TGTGCCAGCAGTTTAGTCCGGGGTTCCACCGGGGAGCTGTTTTTT. This translates into CASSLVRGSTGELFF.

This clone was observed a few times. The chain is built from TRBV7-9 and TRBJ2-7; the match to TRBD1 covers 7 bases. Germline V lookup: CDR1 SEHNR, CDR2 FQNEAQ (reference sequence). The trim removed 3 bases at V and 4 bases at J, leaving 21 bases unmatched. CDR3 size: 19 residues. The CDR3 DNA reads TGTGCCAGCAGCTTCGCCCTAACGCTCTGGGACAGCCCGAGGTACGAGCAGTACTTC. It specifies CASSFALTLWDSPRYEQYF.

The chain employs TRBV9 and TRBJ2-5, with 7 positions matching TRBD2. Looked up from germline, CDR1 is SGDLS and CDR2 is YYNGEE. This CDR3 is 15 amino acids long. V gave up 0 bases and J gave up 2 bases; unmatched junction bases: 4. CDR3 in amino acids: CASSVATAGQETQYF. Here the CDR3 DNA reads TGTGCCAGCAGCGTAGCGACAGCGGGACAAGAGACCCAGTACTTC.

The chain employs TRBV29-1 and TRBJ1-2, with 7 bases matching TRBD1. The germline V gene has CDR1 SQVTM and CDR2 ANQGSEA. This CDR3 spans 13 amino acids. V lost 4 bases, J lost 4 bases, and 6 bases stayed unmatched. The CDR3 nucleotides read TGCAGCGTTGGCGGGACAGCCATCTATGGCTACACCTTC. It encodes CSVGGTAIYGYTF.

The chain is built from TRBV25-1 and TRBJ2-7, with 9 bases identical to TRBD1. The CDR3 is made up of 14 amino acids. The V gene's germline CDR1 is MGHDK and CDR2 SYGVNS. V dropped 6 bases and J dropped 2; count of bases not matched to a gene: 5. The CDR3 nucleotides read TGTGCCAGCAGCACTACAGGGGGCCCCTACGAGCAGTACTTC. This encodes CASSTTGGPYEQYF.

This chain connects TRBV19 to TRBJ1-2, with D perhaps TRBD1 (5 bases). V was pared by 3 bases and J by 3 bases, with 11 bases between. CDR1 LNHDA and CDR2 SQIVND come from the germline V gene (reference sequence). The CDR3 consists of 14 residues. CDR3: CASSIGGEDYGYTF. Written as DNA, the CDR3 is TGTGCCAGTAGTATCGGGGGTGAGGACTATGGCTACACCTTC.

The gene calls are TRBV7-9 and TRBJ1-2, with TRBD1 identical over 7 bases. The CDR3 runs to 13 residues. The V segment lost 5 bases and the J segment 5 bases; nucleotides outside the gene matches: 5. The germline V gene has CDR1 SEHNR and CDR2 FQNEAQ (reference sequence). Written as DNA, the CDR3 is TGTGCCAGCAGCCCGGACAGGTCATATGGCTACACCTTC. It codes for CASSPDRSYGYTF.

This clone was seen a single time. This chain joins TRBV10-1 and TRBJ1-1; D remains ambiguous. The length of the CDR3 is 16 residues. V lost 0 bases, J lost 4 bases, and 15 bases lay in between. Germline CDR1 and CDR2: WNHNN and SYGVQD (reference sequence). This CDR3 is CASSESRESVATEAFF. The CDR3 DNA reads as TGCGCCAGCAGTGAGTCGAGGGAATCAGTGGCCACTGAAGCTTTCTTT.

V gene TRBV7-9 combines with J gene TRBJ1-2; 9 bases align to TRBD1. CDR1 and CDR2 (germline): SEHNR, FQNEAQ (reference sequence). The CDR3 extends over 15 amino acids. V trimming: 6 bases; J trimming: 5 bases; junction bases outside the gene matches: 10. CDR3 nucleotides: TGTGCCAGCAGTGACAACAGGGGGCGGGTATATGGCTACACCTTC. Its protein product is CASSDNRGRVYGYTF.

As concerns this clone: This CDR3 is also generated by other DNA sequences in the sample. This rearrangement joins TRBV11-2 to TRBJ2-7, with D uncertain. CDR1 and CDR2 from the germline V gene are SGHAT and FQNNGV. The CDR3 consists of 14 residues. Trimming took 1 base from V and 0 from J, leaving 7 bases between them. CDR3 residues: CASSLAGGSYEQYF. In DNA form, the CDR3 reads TGTGCCAGCAGCTTAGCGGGTGGCTCCTACGAGCAGTACTTC. The full variable domain, with the rest looked up from reference TRBV11-2 and TRBJ2-7, is EAGVAQSPRYKIIEKRQSVAFWCNPISGHATLYWYQQILGQGPKLLIQFQNNGVVDDSQLPKDRFSAERLKGVDSTLKIQPAKLEDSAVYLCASSLAGGSYEQYFGPGTRLTVT.

V is TRBV5-1 and J is TRBJ2-1, with D maybe TRBD2 (6 bases). Germline values: CDR1 SGHRS, CDR2 YFSETQ. V lost 2 bases and J lost 5, with 14 bases in between. This CDR3 spans 15 amino acids. CDR3 nucleotide sequence: TGCGCCAGCAGCTTCCAAGGAGGGATACACAATGAGCAGTTCTTC. Residues: CASSFQGGIHNEQFF.

This chain joins TRBV7-3 and TRBJ2-2; 8 positions match TRBD1. Germline CDR1 and CDR2: SGHTA and FQGTGA. The CDR3 consists of 15 residues. Trimming cost V 5 bases and J 3 bases; bases outside gene matches: 5. The CDR3 region is CASSAGQADTGELFF. The CDR3 DNA is TGTGCCAGCAGCGCGGGACAGGCGGACACCGGGGAGCTGTTTTTT. The whole variable domain, remainder taken from reference TRBV7-3 and TRBJ2-2, is GAGVSQTPSNKVTEKGKYVELRCDPISGHTALYWYRQSLGQGPEFLIYFQGTGAADDSGLPNDRFFAVRPEGSVSTLKIQRTERGDSAVYLCASSAGQADTGELFFGEGSRLTVL.

The chain links TRBV10-1 to TRBJ2-6; D is possibly TRBD1 (5 bases). The CDR3 spans 15 residues. Germline CDR1 reads WNHNN; CDR2 reads SYGVQD (reference sequence). V was clipped by 5 bases and J by 0 bases, with 8 bases between them. The CDR3 coding sequence is TGCGCCAGCAGTACAGGCGTCTCTGGGGCCAACGTCCTGACTTTC. Translating gives CASSTGVSGANVLTF.

This clone was seen only a few times. V usage is TRBV9 and J usage is TRBJ2-4; D might be TRBD1 (6 bases). CDR1 SGDLS and CDR2 YYNGEE come from the germline V gene. The CDR3 extends over 15 amino acids. The ends were cut back, 3 bases at V and 6 bases at J, with 16 bases in the middle. CDR3 residues: CASSASGTQGNIQYF. The DNA for the CDR3 is TGTGCCAGCAGCGCTTCCGGGACACAGGGAAACATTCAGTACTTC.

This clone appeared once. CDR3 bases: TGTGCCAGCAGTCAAGGGACAGTCAATCAGCCCCAGCATTTT. Translating it yields CASSQGTVNQPQHF. The rearrangement links TRBV28 to TRBJ1-5; 7 bases are shared with TRBD1. The V gene end was trimmed by 5 bases and the J gene end by 3 bases; junction bases not matched to a gene: 4. The germline CDR1 and CDR2 sequences are MDHEN and SYDVKM. The CDR3 extends over 14 amino acids.

The V gene is TRBV21-1, the J gene TRBJ1-5; the D call of TRBD1 is as the table states it, not checked on the DNA. TRBV21-1 is a listed pseudogene. There are 15 residues in the CDR3. As DNA, the CDR3 is TGTGCCAGCAGCAAATACAGCCCCCCCGATCAGCCCCAGCATTTT. It specifies CASSKYSPPDQPQHF.

The chain employs TRBV7-9 and TRBJ1-4; 12 bases align to TRBD1. In germline, CDR1 is SEHNR, CDR2 FQNEAQ (reference sequence). Unmatched junction bases numbered 4, after V lost 6 bases and J lost 2 bases. CDR3 length: 16 amino acids. In DNA, the CDR3 is TGTGCCAGCAGTTCCGGGACAGGGGGCACTAATGAAAAACTGTTTTTT. Protein: CASSSGTGGTNEKLFF.

This clone was seen a single time. The V gene is TRBV19, the J gene TRBJ2-3, with D possibly TRBD1 on 6 matching bases. Germline values: CDR1 LNHDA, CDR2 SQIVND (reference sequence). The germline V and J ends were trimmed by 5 bases and 2 bases, with 11 bases remaining between them. The CDR3 covers 14 residues. CDR3 coding DNA: TGTGCCAGTAGTTACGACAGGTACACAGATACGCAGTATTTT. Translated: CASSYDRYTDTQYF.

This chain links TRBV7-7 with TRBJ2-7, with no clear D. The germline V and J ends were trimmed by 2 bases and 6 bases, with 11 bases remaining between them. The CDR3 runs 13 residues. Germline V lookup: CDR1 SSHAT, CDR2 FNYEAQ (reference sequence). The CDR3 sequence is CASSLNVMSEQYF. The CDR3 DNA sequence: TGTGCCAGCAGCTTAAACGTTATGAGCGAGCAGTACTTC.

V gene TRBV28 combines with J gene TRBJ2-7, with 9 bases aligning to TRBD2. Germline CDR1 reads MDHEN; CDR2 reads SYDVKM. J was trimmed by 3 bases and V by 3 bases; bases with no gene match: 6. The CDR3 totals 15 residues. This CDR3 is CASSFPASGDYEQYF. CDR3 DNA sequence: TGTGCCAGCAGTTTCCCGGCTAGCGGGGACTACGAGCAGTACTTC.

This clone was picked up a small number of times. The V gene is TRBV19, the J gene TRBJ1-6, with D perhaps matching TRBD1 (6 bases). The CDR3 runs 16 residues. Per the germline V gene, CDR1 is LNHDA and CDR2 is SQIVND (reference sequence). Trimming left V 3 bases short and J 7 bases short, with 16 bases between. This CDR3 is CASSILGADGNSPLHF. CDR3 nucleotide sequence: TGTGCCAGTAGTATTTTGGGGGCCGATGGGAATTCACCCCTCCACTTT.

The chain links TRBV3-1 (or the pseudogene TRBV3-2) to TRBJ2-1, with 10 nucleotides matching TRBD2. J gave up 5 bases and V 5 bases, and 12 bases lay outside the gene matches. Per germline, CDR1 LGHDT and CDR2 YNNKEL (reference sequence). The CDR3 is 17 amino acids. The CDR3 DNA is TGTGCCAGCAGCGCAGGGTCACTAGCGGGGCCTAACAATGAGCAGTTCTTC. Encoded protein: CASSAGSLAGPNNEQFF.